This is a list of T cell receptor beta chains from one sample in a study of blood T cell repertoires in COVID-19. The data were produced by immunoSEQ multiplex PCR, yet TCRdb's version contains in-frame clones alone and is incomplete. The table includes some 300,000 clones, approximately 89% detected once. Sequenced sample: peripheral blood. All receptors come from a woman in her 30s with COVID-19, enrolled during active disease. Each CDR3 is given with its conserved first and last residue. Fields, in order: V gene, D gene, clone size, J gene, CDR3 DNA, CDR3 protein. The D gene is left open where the match is weak. Only some rows state a clone size, as once, few, many or a class for expanded clones.

V: TRBV6-2/TRBV6-3; D: NA; size: NA; J: TRBJ2-7; DNA: TGTGCCAGCAGCCAGGCGGCCTACGAGCAGTACTTC; CDR3: CASSQAAYEQYF
V: TRBV14; D: TRBD2; size: NA; J: TRBJ2-3; DNA: TGTGCCAGCAGCCACAAGGGACTAGCGTTAGATACGCAGTATTTT; CDR3: CASSHKGLALDTQYF
V: TRBV19; D: TRBD2; size: NA; J: TRBJ2-3; DNA: TGTGCCAGTACCTTATTGGCGGGGGGTGTTGATACGCAGTATTTT; CDR3: CASTLLAGGVDTQYF
V: TRBV5-1; D: TRBD2; size: NA; J: TRBJ2-1; DNA: TGCGCCAGCAGCTTGGGGACTAGCGGGGGGCGGGACAATGAGCAGTTCTTC; CDR3: CASSLGTSGGRDNEQFF
V: TRBV5-1; D: NA; size: NA; J: TRBJ1-2; DNA: TGCGCCAGCAGCTTGACAATGGGGGGCTATGGCTACACCTTC; CDR3: CASSLTMGGYGYTF
V: TRBV11-3; D: NA; size: NA; J: TRBJ2-3; DNA: TGTGCCAGCAGCCCCGGGGTGGGGTATGATACGCAGTATTTT; CDR3: CASSPGVGYDTQYF
V: TRBV7-9; D: NA; size: NA; J: TRBJ1-1; DNA: TGTGCCAGCAGCTTACATGAGGTGTTTCTCCATCCAGCTTTCTTT; CDR3: CASSLHEVFLHPAFF
V: TRBV9; D: TRBD2; size: NA; J: TRBJ2-3; DNA: TGTGCCAGCAGCGTCCCCCAAGCGGGAGGCACAGATACGCAGTATTTT; CDR3: CASSVPQAGGTDTQYF
V: TRBV4-1; D: TRBD1; size: NA; J: TRBJ1-2; DNA: TGCGCCAGCAGCCAGGCGGGACAGGCACTTGGCTACACCTTC; CDR3: CASSQAGQALGYTF
V: TRBV18; D: TRBD1; size: NA; J: TRBJ2-7; DNA: TGTGCCAGCTCACGGGACAGCTCCTACGAGCAGTACTTC; CDR3: CASSRDSSYEQYF
V: TRBV10-1; D: NA; size: few; J: TRBJ1-2; DNA: TGCGCCAGCAGTTGTCGGAGGCCCTATGGCTACACCTTC; CDR3: CASSCRRPYGYTF
V: TRBV24-1; D: NA; size: NA; J: TRBJ2-5; DNA: TGTGCCACCAGTGATTTTGGCAGCCAAGAGACCCAGTACTTC; CDR3: CATSDFGSQETQYF
V: TRBV2; D: NA; size: NA; J: TRBJ1-5; DNA: TGTGCCAGCAGTCGACAGCTCAATCAGCCCCAGCATTTT; CDR3: CASSRQLNQPQHF
V: TRBV3-1/TRBV3-2; D: TRBD1; size: NA; J: TRBJ1-2; DNA: TGTGCCAGCAGCCTAACCGGGACAGGATCTGGAAGCTACACCTTC; CDR3: CASSLTGTGSGSYTF
V: TRBV7-9; D: NA; size: once; J: TRBJ1-1; DNA: TGTGCCAGCAGTTCCGGTGAAGCTTTCTTT; CDR3: CASSSGEAFF
V: TRBV20-1; D: TRBD1; size: NA; J: TRBJ1-2; DNA: TGCAGTGCTAGTACAAACAGGGGGAACTATGGCTACACCTTC; CDR3: CSASTNRGNYGYTF
V: TRBV19; D: NA; size: NA; J: TRBJ1-5; DNA: TGTGCCAGTAGTATGGGGGGGGAGGCGTTTCAGCCCCAGCATTTT; CDR3: CASSMGGEAFQPQHF
V: TRBV14; D: TRBD1; size: NA; J: TRBJ1-3; DNA: TGTGCCAGCAGCCAAGAACAGGGGATCCCTGGAAACACCATATATTTT; CDR3: CASSQEQGIPGNTIYF
V: TRBV5-6; D: TRBD1; size: NA; J: TRBJ1-3; DNA: TGTGCCAGCAGCTTTACAGGGGCGAGTAACACCATATATTTT; CDR3: CASSFTGASNTIYF
V: TRBV6-5; D: NA; size: NA; J: TRBJ1-1; DNA: TGTGCCAGCAGTTACCGGGTAGGCGGTACTGAAGCTTTCTTT; CDR3: CASSYRVGGTEAFF
V: TRBV10-1; D: TRBD2; size: NA; J: TRBJ2-2; DNA: TGCGCCAGCAGTGTTCGAGGGAGTAGCGGGGGGCCCCCTAAAAACACCGGGGAGCTGTTTTTT; CDR3: CASSVRGSSGGPPKNTGELFF
V: TRBV5-8; D: TRBD2; size: NA; J: TRBJ2-1; DNA: TGTGCCAGCAGCTTTATCGGGGGGAGCTCCTACAATGAGCAGTTCTTC; CDR3: CASSFIGGSSYNEQFF